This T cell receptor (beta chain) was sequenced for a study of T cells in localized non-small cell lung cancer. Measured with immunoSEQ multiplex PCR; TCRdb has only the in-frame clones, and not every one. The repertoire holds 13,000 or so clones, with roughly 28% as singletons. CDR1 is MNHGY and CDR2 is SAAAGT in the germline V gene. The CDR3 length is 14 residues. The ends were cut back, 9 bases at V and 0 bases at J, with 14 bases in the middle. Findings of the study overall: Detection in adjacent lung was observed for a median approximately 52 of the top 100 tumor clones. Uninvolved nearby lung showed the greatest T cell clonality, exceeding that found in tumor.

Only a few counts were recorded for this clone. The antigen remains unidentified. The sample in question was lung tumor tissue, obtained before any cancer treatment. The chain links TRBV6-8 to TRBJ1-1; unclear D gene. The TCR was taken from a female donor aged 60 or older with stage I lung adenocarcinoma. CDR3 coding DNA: TGTGCCAGTTTGAGGACCCAGATGAACACTGAAGCTTTCTTT. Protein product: CASLRTQMNTEAFF.